The 29 T cell receptor beta chains below were found in one sample sequenced in a study of cytomegalovirus exposure and HLA in healthy donors. The PCR made use of 60 Vbeta and 13 Jbeta primers. The repertoire was sequenced with immunoSEQ multiplex PCR; TCRdb's copy has only in-frame clones and lacks some. The sample holds over 100,000 clones, approximately 80% seen once. The sequencing sample was made of PBMCs. These receptors all come from a man in his forties or fifties in good health and CMV-seropositive.

The chain employs TRBV2 and TRBJ2-2; 7 positions match TRBD1. The CDR3 spans 14 residues. The germline V gene has CDR1 SNHLY and CDR2 FYNNEI. Trimming cost V 7 bases and J 4 bases; bases outside gene matches: 6. CDR3 sequence reads: CASIGRQGTGELFF. The CDR3 DNA is TGTGCCAGCATAGGGCGACAGGGCACCGGGGAGCTGTTTTTT. Looking up the rest from reference TRBV2 and TRBJ2-2 gives the full variable domain: EPEVTQTPSHQVTQMGQEVILRCVPISNHLYFYWYRQILGQKVEFLVSFYNNEISEKSEIFDDQFSVERPDGSNFTLKIRSTKLEDSAMYFCASIGRQGTGELFFGEGSRLTVL.

The chain uses TRBV14 and TRBJ1-2, with 11 bases matching TRBD1. This CDR3 is built from 15 residues. Unmatched junction bases numbered 4, after V lost 0 bases and J lost 7 bases. Germline CDR1 SGHDN, CDR2 FVKESK. The CDR3 DNA sequence: TGTGCCAGCAGCCAAGAGCGGGACAGGGGGTTTGGCTACACCTTC. This translates into CASSQERDRGFGYTF.

The rearrangement joins TRBV5-1 to TRBJ2-7; D perhaps matches TRBD1 (6 bases). CDR1 and CDR2 (germline): SGHRS, YFSETQ. CDR3 length: 16 residues. Trimming took off 0 bases at V and 0 bases at J, with 13 bases between the two ends. The CDR3 DNA sequence: TGCGCCAGCAGCTTGGGACAGGAGACATTCTCCTACGAGCAGTACTTC. Translated, it gives CASSLGQETFSYEQYF.

The chain is built from TRBV5-1 and TRBJ2-1; D remains ambiguous. Between the trimmed V and J ends, which lost 2 bases and 6 bases, there was a span of 12 bases. The germline V gene has CDR1 SGHRS and CDR2 YFSETQ. The CDR3 runs to 14 residues. The chain's CDR3 is CASSLTTNGNEQFF. The CDR3 DNA is TGCGCCAGCAGCTTAACCACCAACGGCAATGAGCAGTTCTTC. Filled out from reference TRBV5-1 and TRBJ2-1, the complete variable domain reads KAGVTQTPRYLIKTRGQQVTLSCSPISGHRSVSWYQQTPGQGLQFLFEYFSETQRNKGNFPGRFSGRQFSNSRSEMNVSTLELGDSALYLCASSLTTNGNEQFFGPGTRLTVL.

This rearrangement joins TRBV28 to TRBJ2-2; 9 bases match TRBD1. Germline assignment: CDR1 MDHEN and CDR2 SYDVKM. The trim removed 3 bases at V and 4 bases at J, leaving 6 bases unmatched. The length of the CDR3 is 16 residues. CDR3: CASSFWGQGGTGELFF. The CDR3 DNA follows: TGTGCCAGCAGTTTTTGGGGACAGGGTGGCACCGGGGAGCTGTTTTTT. Looking up the rest from reference TRBV28 and TRBJ2-2 gives the full variable domain: DVKVTQSSRYLVKRTGEKVFLECVQDMDHENMFWYRQDPGLGLRLIYFSYDVKMKEKGDIPEGYSVSREKKERFSLILESASTNQTSMYLCASSFWGQGGTGELFFGEGSRLTVL.

The genes are TRBV6-5 and TRBJ2-7; maybe TRBD2 (5 bases). The CDR3 runs 14 residues. CDR1 and CDR2 (germline): MNHEY, SVGAGI. V was pared by 5 bases and J by 0 bases, with 11 bases between. The CDR3 bases are TGTGCCAGCAGTGTAGAGGGAAACTCCTACGAGCAGTACTTC. This gives the protein CASSVEGNSYEQYF.

This clone was observed once. This sequence joins TRBV19 and TRBJ2-2; weak D call: TRBD1 (6 bases). This CDR3 is built from 15 residues. V was cut by 4 bases and J by 3 bases, with 12 bases left in between. Germline V gene lookup returns CDR1 LNHDA and CDR2 SQIVND (reference sequence). The CDR3 DNA sequence: TGTGCCAGTAGTACTCAATGGACAGACACCGGGGAGCTGTTTTTT. Protein product: CASSTQWTDTGELFF.

A few counts support this clone. The rearrangement links TRBV5-1 to TRBJ2-2; D is perhaps TRBD2 (7 bases). V shed 5 bases and J shed 5 bases, with 16 bases lying between them. Germline lookup yields CDR1 SGHRS and CDR2 YFSETQ. The CDR3 length is 15 residues. CDR3 amino acids: CASRGGLVTTGELFF. The CDR3 nucleotides are TGCGCCAGCAGGGGGGGGCTTGTGACAACCGGGGAGCTGTTTTTT.

The chain employs TRBV4-3 and TRBJ1-1; D remains unclear. The CDR3 is 15 residues long. V was pared by 0 bases and J by 0 bases, with 8 bases between. The germline CDR1 and CDR2 sequences are LGHNA and YSLEER. The CDR3 coding sequence is TGCGCCAGCAGCCAAGATTACGGTATGAACACTGAAGCTTTCTTT. Its protein product is CASSQDYGMNTEAFF.

The chain has TRBV5-4 and TRBJ2-7, with D maybe TRBD1 (6 bases). The CDR3 is made up of 12 amino acids. The V and J ends lost 2 bases and 3 bases respectively, with 6 bases between them. Germline V gene lookup returns CDR1 SGHNT and CDR2 YYREEE (reference sequence). The CDR3 region has the DNA TGTGCCAGCAGCTTACAGGGCTACGAGCAGTACTTC. It encodes CASSLQGYEQYF.

The J gene is TRBJ1-2, the V gene TRBV18; 10 bases line up with TRBD1. This CDR3 region has 15 residues. J was trimmed by 3 bases and V by 6 bases; bases with no gene match: 7. Germline CDR1 KGHSH, CDR2 LQKENI. CDR3 in amino acids: CASSPSGTGDYGYTF. The CDR3, as DNA: TGTGCCAGCTCCCCCTCCGGGACAGGGGACTATGGCTACACCTTC.

V is TRBV5-6 and J is TRBJ1-3; no clear D gene. Germline CDR1 and CDR2: SGHDT and YYEEEE. Trimming took off 0 bases at V and 0 bases at J, with 13 bases between the two ends. This CDR3 has 17 residues. CDR3 DNA sequence: TGTGCCAGCAGCTTGGGTTGGAGTAACCCCTCTGGAAACACCATATATTTT. This translates into CASSLGWSNPSGNTIYF.

The gene calls are TRBV4-2 and TRBJ1-5, with unresolved D. Germline values: CDR1 LGHNA, CDR2 YNFKEQ. The CDR3 runs to 16 residues. V was clipped by 1 base and J by 4 bases, with 14 bases between them. CDR3 sequence (DNA): TGTGCCAGCAGCCAAGTGTGGGAGGGTCCGAATCAGCCCCAGCATTTT. Translation: CASSQVWEGPNQPQHF.

The chain is built from TRBV6-5 and TRBJ2-7, with TRBD1 identical over 10 bases. Germline V gives CDR1 MNHEY, CDR2 SVGAGI. With 8 bases clipped from V and 4 bases from J, the junction kept 2 bases outside the gene matches. The CDR3 has 12 residues. DNA of the CDR3: TGTGCCAGCCGGGACAGGGGATACGAGCAGTACTTC. It codes for CASRDRGYEQYF.

About this clone: Distinct nucleotide sequences in the sample also encode this CDR3. The chain links TRBV19 to TRBJ2-1; 9 bases are a match to TRBD2. The CDR3 loop spans 14 amino acids. Germline values: CDR1 LNHDA, CDR2 SQIVND (reference sequence). After removal of 5 bases from V and 3 bases from J, the junction contained 2 bases not matched to a gene. The DNA for the CDR3 is TGTGCCAGTAGTGGCGGGGGGGACTACAATGAGCAGTTCTTC. Its protein product is CASSGGGDYNEQFF. Drawing the rest from reference TRBV19 and TRBJ2-1, the complete variable domain is DGGITQSPKYLFRKEGQNVTLSCEQNLNHDAMYWYRQDPGQGLRLIYYSQIVNDFQKGDIAEGYSVSREKKESFPLTVTSAQKNPTAFYLCASSGGGDYNEQFFGPGTRLTVL.

This rearrangement joins TRBV6-5 to TRBJ1-4; D is ambiguous. Trimming removed 6 bases at V and 8 bases at J, with 16 bases between. The CDR3 covers 14 residues. CDR1 and CDR2 from the germline V gene are MNHEY and SVGAGI. The CDR3 DNA is TGTGCCAGCAGACCAGGCTCGTCTCAGGAAAAACTGTTTTTT. Translating it yields CASRPGSSQEKLFF.

The DNA of the CDR3 is TGTGCCAGCAGCCAATGGAGCGTTAATGAAAAACTGTTTTTT. Translated: CASSQWSVNEKLFF. The chain has TRBV14 and TRBJ1-4; D unresolved. V gave up 2 bases and J gave up 4 bases, with 8 bases separating them. The CDR3 is made up of 14 amino acids. The germline V gene encodes CDR1 SGHDN and CDR2 FVKESK.

The rearrangement links TRBV30 to TRBJ1-4; D is ambiguous. Deletions cut 1 base from V and 14 bases from J, with 11 bases between. The CDR3 consists of 11 residues. Germline V gene lookup returns CDR1 GTSNPN and CDR2 SVGIG (reference sequence). CDR3 coding DNA: TGTGCCTGGAGTGGGAACTATAGGCTGTTTTTT. Translated, it gives CAWSGNYRLFF.

The table lists this clone with a count of one. The rearrangement uses TRBV5-4 and TRBJ2-5, with TRBD2 as a possible D gene (5 bases). The V end lost 0 bases, the J end lost 4 bases, and 16 bases lay between the germline ends. This CDR3 is 16 amino acids long. Germline values: CDR1 SGHNT, CDR2 YYREEE (reference sequence). This CDR3 reads CASSLAEGSWSETQYF. CDR3 DNA: TGTGCCAGCAGCTTGGCCGAAGGGAGTTGGTCAGAGACCCAGTACTTC.

This chain joins TRBV29-1 and TRBJ2-7, with 7 bases aligning to TRBD1. CDR3 size: 14 residues. Germline V gene data show CDR1 as SQVTM and CDR2 as ANQGSEA. After removal of 4 bases from V and 4 bases from J, the junction contained 10 bases not matched to a gene. This chain's CDR3 is CSVAKGARVYEQYF. The CDR3 bases are TGCAGCGTTGCAAAGGGGGCTAGGGTTTACGAGCAGTACTTC.

Here the CDR3 reads CASSPYGQAIGNTIYF. The CDR3 nucleotides are TGCGCCAGCAGCCCATACGGACAGGCGATTGGAAACACCATATATTTT. The chain joins TRBV4-1 to TRBJ1-3; 7 nucleotides align to TRBD1. Unmatched junction bases numbered 9, after V lost 4 bases and J lost 3 bases. This CDR3 spans 16 amino acids. Germline CDR1 and CDR2: MGHRA and YSYEKL.

The J gene is TRBJ1-1, the V gene TRBV6-4, with 8 bases fitting TRBD1. CDR3 length equals 15 residues. Germline assignment: CDR1 MRHNA and CDR2 SNTAGT. The V and J ends lost 6 bases and 1 base, in that order; junction bases with no gene match: 7. The CDR3 reads CASRKSGTGNTEAFF. CDR3 in DNA: TGTGCCAGCAGAAAATCCGGGACAGGGAACACTGAAGCTTTCTTT.

The rearrangement joins TRBV6-1 to TRBJ1-5; D gene ambiguous. Germline values: CDR1 MNHNS, CDR2 SASEGT. The CDR3 is 14 amino acids. V lost 7 bases to trimming and J lost 1 base, with 11 bases between them. The CDR3, as DNA: TGTGCCAGCAACTTGGGCATGAGCAATCAGCCCCAGCATTTT. Translating gives CASNLGMSNQPQHF.

This clone was seen only a few times. The chain is built from TRBV6-6 and TRBJ1-5; D is unresolved. The CDR3 spans 13 residues. Germline V gives CDR1 MNHNY, CDR2 SVGAGI (reference sequence). Trimming pared 1 base from V and 6 bases from J, leaving 7 bases between. The CDR3 nucleotides read TGTGCCAGCAGTTACTTACAAATTCAGCCCCAGCATTTT. Its protein product is CASSYLQIQPQHF.

The chain carries TRBV4-2 and TRBJ1-1; D is ambiguous. This CDR3 comprises 17 residues. Trimming shortened V by 1 base and J by 1 base, and 16 bases separated the two germline ends. Looked up from germline, CDR1 is LGHNA and CDR2 is YNFKEQ. The CDR3 sequence is CASSQGSLLEGNTEAFF. Written as DNA, the CDR3 is TGTGCCAGCAGCCAAGGTTCCCTTCTCGAGGGGAACACTGAAGCTTTCTTT.

The chain recombines TRBV18 with TRBJ2-2; D ambiguous. The CDR3 contains 14 residues. Germline V CDR1 and CDR2: KGHSH, LQKENI. V was trimmed by 2 bases and J by 4 bases, leaving 8 bases between them. The CDR3 protein is CASSPATSTGELFF. The DNA of the CDR3 is TGTGCCAGCTCACCAGCGACATCCACCGGGGAGCTGTTTTTT.

This clone was detected only a few times. The chain is built from TRBV7-2 and TRBJ2-7; D is possibly TRBD2 (5 bases). CDR1 is SGHTA, CDR2 FQGNSA, per germline. Trimming cost V 1 base and J 4 bases, with 14 bases left between them. The CDR3 covers 15 residues. The CDR3 loop reads CASSLGSVRGYEQYF. The CDR3 DNA sequence: TGTGCCAGCAGCTTAGGTTCGGTTCGCGGGTACGAGCAGTACTTC.

With respect to this clone: Other nucleotide sequences in the sample specify the same CDR3. The chain uses TRBV18 and TRBJ2-7; the match to TRBD1 covers 10 bases. V was clipped by 3 bases and J by 5 bases; unmatched bases: 1. Germline V CDR1 and CDR2: KGHSH, LQKENI. The CDR3 sequence is 13 residues long. The CDR3 reads CASSPDRGHEQYF. CDR3 DNA sequence: TGTGCCAGCTCACCTGACAGGGGGCACGAGCAGTACTTC.

The rearrangement uses TRBV11-1 and TRBJ2-1, with 12 bases matching TRBD2. This CDR3 is built from 17 residues. J lost 7 bases, V lost 4 bases, and 11 bases had no gene match. CDR1 SGHAT and CDR2 FQDESV come from the germline V gene (reference sequence). The DNA of the CDR3 is TGTGCCAGCAGCTGGCGGCTAGCGGGGGGGCCGTCGAATGAGCAGTTCTTC. Encoded protein: CASSWRLAGGPSNEQFF.